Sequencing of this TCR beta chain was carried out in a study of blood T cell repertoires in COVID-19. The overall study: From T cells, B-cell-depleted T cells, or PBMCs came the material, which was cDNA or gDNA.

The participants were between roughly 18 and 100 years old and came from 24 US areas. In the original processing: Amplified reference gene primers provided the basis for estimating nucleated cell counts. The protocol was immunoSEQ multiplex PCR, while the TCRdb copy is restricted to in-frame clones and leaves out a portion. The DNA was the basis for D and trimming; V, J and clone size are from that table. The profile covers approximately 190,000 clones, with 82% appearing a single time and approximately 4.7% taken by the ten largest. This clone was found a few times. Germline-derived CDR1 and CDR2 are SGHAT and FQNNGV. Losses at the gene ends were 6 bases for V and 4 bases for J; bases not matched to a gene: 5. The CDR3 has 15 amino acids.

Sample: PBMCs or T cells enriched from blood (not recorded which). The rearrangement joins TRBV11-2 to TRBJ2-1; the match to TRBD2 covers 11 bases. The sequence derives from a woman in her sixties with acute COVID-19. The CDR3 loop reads CASSLSGRVYNEQFF. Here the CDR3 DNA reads TGTGCCAGCAGTCTTAGCGGGAGGGTGTACAATGAGCAGTTCTTC.